This T cell receptor (beta chain) was captured by sequencing in a study of T-cell reconstitution after alpha-beta-depleted transplantation in children. Losses at the gene ends were 5 bases for V and 2 bases for J; bases not matched to a gene: 11. This CDR3 is built from 17 residues. The germline CDR1 and CDR2 sequences are MNHEY and SVGEGT. This sample's TCRbeta library carried unique molecular identifier barcodes. Using its own MiXCR run on the PCR reads, TCRdb lists one record per CDR3 protein. The table records 98,000 or so distinct CDR3 sequences, roughly a quarter of them present only once. The rearrangement uses TRBV6-2 or TRBV6-3 and TRBJ1-5; TRBD1 aligns across 8 bases. The receptor was isolated from a boy between 2 and 10 years old with acute lymphoblastic leukemia, due to receive a stem cell transplant. The specimen was PBMCs, collected before TCRalphabeta/CD19-depleted stem cell transplant. The CDR3 DNA reads TGTGCCAGCAGTCAGGGGGCCTGGCCGGTTGGCAATCAGCCCCAGCATTTT. This encodes CASSQGAWPVGNQPQHF.